These 18 T cell receptor beta chains share one sample of origin, sequenced in a study of blood T cell repertoires in COVID-19. Profiled with immunoSEQ multiplex PCR; TCRdb holds only in-frame clones, not every one. The data contain 140,000 to 150,000 clones, about 85% of them singletons. The sequencing sample was made of peripheral blood. The origin of the receptors is a human donor in a cohort sampled during active COVID-19.

V gene TRBV5-1 combines with J gene TRBJ2-3, with TRBD2 as a possible D gene (6 bases). The CDR3 is made up of 15 amino acids. CDR1 is SGHRS, CDR2 YFSETQ, per germline. The V gene lost 3 bases and the J gene lost 0 bases, with 11 bases spanning the gap. CDR3 loop: CASSSAGISTDTQYF. Here the CDR3 DNA reads TGCGCCAGCAGCTCCGCGGGGATTAGCACAGATACGCAGTATTTT. Complete variable domain (other parts from reference TRBV5-1 and TRBJ2-3): KAGVTQTPRYLIKTRGQQVTLSCSPISGHRSVSWYQQTPGQGLQFLFEYFSETQRNKGNFPGRFSGRQFSNSRSEMNVSTLELGDSALYLCASSSAGISTDTQYFGPGTRLTVL.

This sequence joins TRBV11-2 and TRBJ1-2; a weak D match, TRBD1 (5 bases). The CDR3 has 13 residues. V lost 5 bases and J lost 1, with 8 bases in between. From germline, CDR1 is SGHAT and CDR2 FQNNGV. The CDR3 here is CASSPDSNYGYTF. CDR3 DNA sequence: TGTGCCAGCAGCCCAGACAGTAACTATGGCTACACCTTC.

The CDR3 DNA follows: TGCGCCAGCAGCCAAATCTCCACGGGTCCCTACAATGAGCAGTTCTTC. Translating it yields CASSQISTGPYNEQFF. The rearrangement joins TRBV4-1 to TRBJ2-1, with unresolved D. The V and J ends lost 2 bases and 2 bases respectively, with 13 bases between them. This CDR3 comprises 16 residues. The germline V gene has CDR1 MGHRA and CDR2 YSYEKL.

This clone came up once. The V gene is TRBV20-1, the J gene TRBJ1-2; 7 nucleotides line up with TRBD1. This CDR3 has 11 amino acids. The germline gives CDR1 DFQATT, CDR2 SNEGSKA (reference sequence). Unmatched junction bases numbered 6, after V lost 6 bases and J lost 8 bases. The CDR3 DNA follows: TGCAGTGCCGTTCCAGGGGGAGGCTACACCTTC. This encodes CSAVPGGGYTF.

The chain employs TRBV13 and TRBJ2-4, with 7 bases identical to TRBD1. The CDR3 totals 16 residues. CDR1 and CDR2 from the germline V gene are PRHDT and FYEKMQ (reference sequence). After removal of 4 bases from V and 0 bases from J, the junction contained 6 bases not matched to a gene. The CDR3 loop is CASSSGTVLAKNIQYF. The CDR3, as DNA: TGTGCCAGCAGCTCGGGGACAGTTTTAGCCAAAAACATTCAGTACTTC.

This clone was counted a single time. V gene TRBV9 combines with J gene TRBJ2-6; TRBD1 might be the D (6 bases). Germline loops: CDR1 SGDLS, CDR2 YYNGEE. Trimming removed 0 bases from V and 3 bases from J, with 13 bases in between. There are 17 residues in the CDR3. The CDR3 bases are TGTGCCAGCAGCGTAGGAGGCAGGGGTTTTGGGGCCAACGTCCTGACTTTC. Translated, it gives CASSVGGRGFGANVLTF. Complete variable domain (other parts from reference TRBV9 and TRBJ2-6): DSGVTQTPKHLITATGQRVTLRCSPRSGDLSVYWYQQSLDQGLQFLIQYYNGEERAKGNILERFSAQQFPDLHSELNLSSLELGDSALYFCASSVGGRGFGANVLTFGAGSRLTVL.

The rearrangement joins TRBV7-3 to TRBJ2-7; D gene uncertain. Germline CDR1 is SGHTA and CDR2 is FQGTGA. CDR3 length: 14 residues. V lost 5 bases and J lost 4, with 15 bases in between. The CDR3 loop reads CASSPSSSGYEQYF. The CDR3 nucleotides read TGTGCCAGCAGCCCGTCTAGTTCCGGGTACGAGCAGTACTTC.

The genes are TRBV13 and TRBJ2-7; D perhaps matches TRBD2 (5 bases). V lost 3 bases and J 4 bases, leaving 16 bases between the germline ends. Germline CDR1 reads PRHDT; CDR2 reads FYEKMQ (reference sequence). The length of the CDR3 is 15 residues. The CDR3 bases are TGTGCCAGCAGCTTCTACGAGAGGGCTAGTTACGAGCAGTACTTC. Its translation is CASSFYERASYEQYF.

The chain employs TRBV7-2 and TRBJ2-3; no firm D call. This CDR3 comprises 13 residues. V was pared by 5 bases and J by 4 bases, with 10 bases between. The germline CDR1 and CDR2 sequences are SGHTA and FQGNSA. DNA for the CDR3: TGTGCCAGCAGCCCGACGGCGGCAGATACGCAGTATTTT. Encoded protein: CASSPTAADTQYF.

This clone has a handful of counts. This chain connects TRBV7-8 to TRBJ1-3, with D unclear. The germline CDR1 and CDR2 sequences are SGHVS and FQNEAQ. The CDR3 runs 17 residues. The ends were cut back, 4 bases at V and 0 bases at J, with 16 bases in the middle. The DNA for the CDR3 is TGTGCCAGCAGCTCTCAGGCGGGCGGCCGCTCTGGAAACACCATATATTTT. It specifies CASSSQAGGRSGNTIYF.

The chain is built from TRBV27 and TRBJ1-5; D ambiguous. The V end lost 5 bases, the J end lost 7 bases, and 27 bases lay between the germline ends. Germline values: CDR1 MNHEY, CDR2 SMNVEV (reference sequence). The CDR3 consists of 18 residues. The CDR3 here is CASSPLLRSREYGQPQHF. CDR3 nucleotide sequence: TGTGCCAGCAGTCCACTTCTAAGGTCCCGCGAATACGGGCAGCCCCAGCATTTT.

This clone has just one count. V usage is TRBV7-9 and J usage is TRBJ2-1; no definite D call. There are 12 residues in the CDR3. V lost 5 bases, J lost 2 bases, and 4 bases lay in between. The germline CDR1 and CDR2 sequences are SEHNR and FQNEAQ (reference sequence). The CDR3 DNA follows: TGTGCCAGCAGCCCGGCCTACAATGAGCAGTTCTTC. This encodes CASSPAYNEQFF.

This clone was seen once. The CDR3 here is CASSKPGGPCYNEQFF. The CDR3 DNA is TGTGCCAGCAGCAAACCGGGAGGGCCCTGCTACAATGAGCAGTTCTTC. V usage is TRBV21-1 and J usage is TRBJ2-1; the table gives TRBD2 as D, unverified against the DNA. TRBV21-1 is described as a pseudogene. The CDR3 contains 16 residues.

The chain couples TRBV28 to TRBJ1-5, with 9 bases that match TRBD1. This CDR3 is built from 15 residues. Trimming removed 8 bases from V and 3 bases from J; junction bases left unmatched: 8. The germline gives CDR1 MDHEN, CDR2 SYDVKM. The CDR3 sequence: CASLWGTGNNQPQHF. CDR3 DNA sequence: TGTGCCAGCCTCTGGGGGACAGGGAACAATCAGCCCCAGCATTTT.

The chain employs TRBV2 and TRBJ1-1, with TRBD1 matching over 7 bases. The V segment lost 6 bases and the J segment 2 bases; nucleotides outside the gene matches: 9. CDR1 is SNHLY, CDR2 FYNNEI, per germline. The CDR3 is made up of 15 amino acids. The CDR3 here is CASRADRAGNTEAFF. The CDR3, as DNA: TGTGCCAGCAGGGCAGACAGGGCGGGTAACACTGAAGCTTTCTTT.

In its sample, this clone was seen once. The chain combines TRBV4-3 with TRBJ1-2, with D unresolved. From germline, CDR1 is LGHNA and CDR2 YSLEER. The CDR3 totals 15 residues. V gave up 0 bases and J gave up 4 bases, with 12 bases separating them. The CDR3 sequence is CASSQDYQEAYGYTF. CDR3 in DNA: TGCGCCAGCAGCCAAGATTATCAGGAGGCCTATGGCTACACCTTC.

This rearrangement joins TRBV6-2 or TRBV6-3 to TRBJ1-2, with a weak D call TRBD1 (6 bases). CDR1 is MNHEY and CDR2 is SVGEGT in the germline V gene. The CDR3 contains 17 residues. V was pared by 2 bases and J by 0 bases, with 16 bases between. The CDR3 loop is CASSYGVSQGANYGYTF. The CDR3 DNA follows: TGTGCCAGCAGTTACGGCGTTTCACAGGGTGCTAACTATGGCTACACCTTC.

J is TRBJ1-2 and V is TRBV3-1 (or the pseudogene TRBV3-2), with TRBD1 matching over 10 bases. The CDR3 contains 16 residues. Germline-derived CDR1 and CDR2 are LGHDT and YNNKEL (reference sequence). J gave up 1 base and V 2 bases, and 4 bases lay outside the gene matches. This CDR3 is CASSQMGQGRNYGYTF. The CDR3 DNA follows: TGTGCCAGCAGCCAAATGGGACAGGGGCGTAACTATGGCTACACCTTC.